This is a list of T cell receptor beta chains from one sample in a study of early T cells in non-severe SARS-CoV-2 infection. TCRdb fed the 5' RACE reads into MiXCR, producing one record per CDR3 protein. The data contain some 91,000 distinct CDR3 sequences, about 13% of them singletons. Sequenced sample: whole blood. These receptors were taken from an adult who was a healthcare worker with PCR-confirmed SARS-CoV-2 infection or an uninfected control (not recorded which). The CDR3 runs from the conserved cysteine through the conserved F or W. The D gene is left open where the match is weak. The size of a clone is reported for some rows only, either as once, few or many, or as a class for expanded clones.

10	TRBJ1-1	TRBV29-1	.	.	CSVADLEAFF
14	TRBJ2-7	TRBV12-3/TRBV12-4	TRBD2	few	CASTSTRRGGEQYF
15	TRBJ2-1	TRBV15	.	.	CATSRDRGPRREQFF
14	TRBJ1-1	TRBV20-1	.	many	CSARMGDGVTEAFF
13	TRBJ1-1	TRBV7-2	.	.	CASSFAGNTEAFF
14	TRBJ1-5	TRBV3-1	.	few	CASSQGPNNQPQHF
14	TRBJ2-7	TRBV6-6	TRBD2	few	CASSYGTISYEQYF
12	TRBJ2-7	TRBV7-9	.	.	CASSTNSYEQYF
15	TRBJ2-3	TRBV29-1	TRBD2	few	CSVGRLAGSTDTQYF
14	TRBJ2-7	TRBV13	.	many	CASSDRGASYEQYF
12	TRBJ2-7	TRBV28	TRBD2	many	CASRGGSYEQYF
14	TRBJ2-7	TRBV5-1	TRBD1	many	CASSSGTDSYEQYF
12	TRBJ1-2	TRBV2	TRBD1	few	CASSVDRGTYTF
16	TRBJ2-3	TRBV6-5	.	.	CASRRALARGTDTQYF
15	TRBJ2-5	TRBV7-9	.	many	CASSLALTNSETQYF
14	TRBJ1-5	TRBV7-9	TRBD1	many	CASSPTGDGQPQHF
17	TRBJ1-4	TRBV10-3	.	many	CAISDSGRKPTNEKLFF
11	TRBJ2-1	TRBV7-2	.	.	CASSLLGTAFF
19	TRBJ2-2	TRBV7-8	TRBD2	many	CASSRSGTSGGYGTGELFF
13	TRBJ1-1	TRBV29-1	.	.	CSVERKGNTEAFF
15	TRBJ2-2	TRBV6-2/TRBV6-3	.	few	CASRHPSSGSGELFF
14	TRBJ1-4	TRBV29-1	.	.	CSVEDLSGGEKLFF
13	TRBJ1-6	TRBV10-2	TRBD1	few	CASRDRGNSPLHF
13	TRBJ1-5	TRBV27	.	.	CASSFRGNQPQHF
14	TRBJ1-6	TRBV20-1	TRBD1	.	CSASGQGGNSPLHF
15	TRBJ1-2	TRBV18	TRBD1	many	CASSPWGQGYGGYTF
15	TRBJ1-3	TRBV5-1	.	few	CASSSDRYSGNTIYF
15	TRBJ2-7	TRBV5-6	TRBD1	many	CASTLRTGFRHEQYF
19	TRBJ2-3	TRBV5-6	TRBD2	.	CASSVSPGTSGLHTDTQYF
16	TRBJ2-7	TRBV6-6	.	many	CASSSSRDKGGHEQYF
15	TRBJ1-1	TRBV6-2/TRBV6-3	.	.	CASSSSRDADTEAFF
17	TRBJ1-2	TRBV2	.	once	CASSESRFGRTNYGYTF
18	TRBJ2-7	TRBV4-2	TRBD2	few	CASSPVGAGLHLFYEQYF
16	TRBJ2-7	TRBV20-1	TRBD1	few	CSAPLPGQGRNYEQYF
13	TRBJ2-7	TRBV11-3	.	few	CASSVGTAGEQYF
15	TRBJ2-1	TRBV3-1	TRBD2	many	CASSPPSGGYNEQFF
15	TRBJ1-3	TRBV11-2	.	.	CASSLGTEVLDTIYF
15	TRBJ2-5	TRBV20-1	.	many	CSARAVGGNKETQYF
15	TRBJ1-5	TRBV19	TRBD1	.	CASTHLRQGNQPQHF
16	TRBJ1-5	TRBV9	.	.	CASSVGSAWPPGPQHF
16	TRBJ2-5	TRBV20-1	TRBD2	.	CSAKPGTSGDQETQYF
12	TRBJ1-1	TRBV29-1	.	few	CSVAEGNTEAFF
17	TRBJ2-1	TRBV27	.	few	CASSHRILGLGYNEQFF
13	TRBJ2-7	TRBV5-8	.	.	CASSFGDNYEQYF
18	TRBJ2-1	TRBV23-1	TRBD1	.	CASSPEGQGSLVCNEQFF
14	TRBJ1-2	TRBV4-2	.	many	CASSPDPAVGGYTF
12	TRBJ1-1	TRBV3-1	.	few	CASSQLSAEAFF
16	TRBJ1-2	TRBV7-3	.	once	CASSLGHRGNNYGYTF
18	TRBJ1-4	TRBV3-1	.	.	CASSQGLIGGATNEKLFF
13	TRBJ2-5	TRBV14	.	.	CASSQRGEETQYF
13	TRBJ2-7	TRBV29-1	TRBD1	many	CSVEGQGTYEQYF